This TCR beta chain was sequenced for a study of cytomegalovirus exposure and HLA in healthy donors. Study-level background: Sequencing of about 179 million T cells in an earlier analysis found 120 million or so unique TCR beta sequences.

All donors participated as healthy donors of bone marrow. With 60 Vbeta and 13 Jbeta primers, the PCR was carried out. Method: immunoSEQ multiplex PCR; TCRdb's copy keeps in-frame clones and lacks some. The sample includes more than 200,000 clones, over 80% of them seen just once. Findings and limits, study-wide: An analysis was carried out at a later point. It showed that HLA-associated TCR beta chains were more clonally expanded than equally common non-associated chains. The classifier reportedly diagnosed cytomegalovirus status with high specificity and sensitivity.

With regard to this clone: Its antigen is still unknown.

The ends were cut back, 5 bases at V and 6 bases at J, with 10 bases in the middle. Germline V gives CDR1 SGHVS, CDR2 FQNEAQ. CDR3 length: 12 residues. The sample taken for sequencing was PBMCs. The sequence came from a man in his forties in good health and CMV-seropositive. V usage is TRBV7-8 and J usage is TRBJ1-2, with D maybe TRBD1 (6 bases). DNA of the CDR3: TGTGCCAGCAGCCTGGCAGGGGATGGCTACACCTTC. This gives the protein CASSLAGDGYTF.